Presented here are 19 T cell receptor beta chains from one specimen sequenced in a study of blood T cell repertoires in COVID-19. Here immunoSEQ multiplex PCR was the method, and the copy in TCRdb shows in-frame clones only, minus some. This table has more than 150,000 clones, 80% to 85% appearing once. What was sequenced was peripheral blood. All receptors derive from a woman in her sixties or seventies with acute or convalescent COVID-19.

V gene TRBV7-9 combines with J gene TRBJ1-2; perhaps TRBD1 as D (6 bases). The CDR3 is made up of 12 amino acids. V was cut by 5 bases and J by 8 bases, with 12 bases left in between. Germline lookup yields CDR1 SEHNR and CDR2 FQNEAQ (reference sequence). This CDR3 reads CASSRDTWGYTF. CDR3 DNA sequence: TGTGCCAGCAGCCGGGACACTTGGGGCTACACCTTC.

The chain carries TRBV6-2 or TRBV6-3 and TRBJ2-7; tentatively, D is TRBD2 (5 bases). Germline V gives CDR1 MNHEY, CDR2 SVGEGT. V was pared by 3 bases and J by 4 bases, with 10 bases between. CDR3 length: 13 amino acids. CDR3 residues: CASSYASRYEQYF. The CDR3 coding sequence is TGTGCCAGCAGTTATGCTAGCAGGTACGAGCAGTACTTC.

This clone was counted many times. The rearrangement links TRBV6-5 to TRBJ1-6; D remains ambiguous. V shed 5 bases and J shed 6 bases, with 14 bases lying between them. The CDR3 runs to 15 residues. Germline loops: CDR1 MNHEY, CDR2 SVGAGI. The CDR3 DNA reads as TGTGCCAGCAGTACCTCAGGTCTTGGTAATTCACCCCTCCACTTT. Amino acids: CASSTSGLGNSPLHF.

The V gene is TRBV27, the J gene TRBJ2-7; the D gene is possibly TRBD1 (5 bases). V shed 5 bases and J shed 6 bases, with 14 bases lying between them. The CDR3 sequence is 13 residues long. In germline, CDR1 is MNHEY, CDR2 SMNVEV (reference sequence). CDR3: CASSPQGLLEQYF. CDR3 DNA: TGTGCCAGCAGTCCCCAGGGTCTCCTCGAGCAGTACTTC.

This chain uses TRBV7-8 with TRBJ2-7, with 10 positions matching TRBD1. Trimming cost V 5 bases and J 5 bases; bases outside gene matches: 9. This CDR3 region has 15 residues. Germline CDR1 reads SGHVS; CDR2 reads FQNEAQ. The CDR3 coding sequence is TGTGCCAGCAGCCCCCGGGACAGGGGAACTCACGAGCAGTACTTC. Its translation is CASSPRDRGTHEQYF.

This clone appeared once. This chain connects TRBV4-3 to TRBJ2-2; tentatively, D is TRBD1 (6 bases). The CDR3 runs 15 residues. V lost 1 base and J 4 bases, leaving 10 bases between the germline ends. From germline, CDR1 is LGHNA and CDR2 YSLEER. CDR3 DNA sequence: TGCGCCAGCAGCCAAGTCGGACAGACCACCGGGGAGCTGTTTTTT. Translating gives CASSQVGQTTGELFF.

The chain combines TRBV7-6 with TRBJ1-5; perhaps TRBD1 as D (5 bases). Between the trimmed V and J ends, which lost 3 bases and 3 bases, there was a span of 9 bases. The CDR3 extends over 14 amino acids. Per the germline V gene, CDR1 is SGHVS and CDR2 is FNYEAQ. The DNA for the CDR3 is TGTGCCAGCAGCTTGACAGAGACCAATCAGCCCCAGCATTTT. Translation: CASSLTETNQPQHF.

The J gene is TRBJ2-3, the V gene TRBV18, with TRBD2 matching over 11 bases. The trim removed 8 bases at V and 3 bases at J, leaving 4 bases unmatched. The CDR3 has 14 amino acids. Germline lookup yields CDR1 KGHSH and CDR2 LQKENI. CDR3 DNA: TGTGCCAGCGCAACTAGCGGGGGTACAGATACGCAGTATTTT. It yields the protein CASATSGGTDTQYF.

This chain links TRBV9 with TRBJ2-7, with D possibly being TRBD2 (5 bases). CDR1 and CDR2 (germline): SGDLS, YYNGEE. V was shortened by 4 bases and J by 0 bases, with 14 bases between the two germline ends. The CDR3 covers 15 residues. The chain's CDR3 is CASSPLGSASYEQYF. CDR3 sequence (DNA): TGTGCCAGCAGCCCCCTGGGTAGCGCCTCCTACGAGCAGTACTTC.

The chain has TRBV5-1 and TRBJ2-3, with 7 bases lining up with TRBD1. CDR3 length: 16 residues. Trimming took 0 bases from V and 0 from J; bases not matched to a gene: 4. CDR1 is SGHRS, CDR2 YFSETQ, per germline. The CDR3 nucleotides read TGCGCCAGCAGCTTGGGGGACAGTTACAGCACAGATACGCAGTATTTT. Translated: CASSLGDSYSTDTQYF.

The CDR3 sequence is CASSLDSGQGASPLHF. CDR3 DNA: TGTGCCAGCAGTTTAGACTCTGGACAGGGAGCTTCACCCCTCCACTTT. The chain uses TRBV28 and TRBJ1-6; 8 bases are shared with TRBD1. This CDR3 comprises 16 residues. Trimming removed 2 bases from V and 9 bases from J; junction bases left unmatched: 9. The V gene's germline CDR1 is MDHEN and CDR2 SYDVKM.

The gene calls are TRBV4-2 and TRBJ1-2; 9 bases align to TRBD1. Trimming at V came to 0 bases and at J to 5 bases, leaving 4 bases not matched to a gene. Germline assignment: CDR1 LGHNA and CDR2 YNFKEQ. The CDR3 totals 15 residues. The CDR3 DNA follows: TGTGCCAGCAGCCAAGAACAGGGGGCGGGGTATGGCTACACCTTC. Its translation is CASSQEQGAGYGYTF.

The chain carries TRBV2 and TRBJ1-2; D unresolved. V lost 1 base and J lost 4, with 10 bases in between. This CDR3 region has 14 residues. The germline V gene encodes CDR1 SNHLY and CDR2 FYNNEI. The CDR3 spells CASSEVPAGYGYTF. The CDR3 DNA reads TGTGCCAGCAGTGAAGTTCCAGCAGGCTATGGCTACACCTTC.

The rearrangement links TRBV6-5 to TRBJ1-4; TRBD1 might be the D (6 bases). Trimming cost V 5 bases and J 7 bases, with 11 bases left between them. There are 13 residues in the CDR3. Germline-derived CDR1 and CDR2 are MNHEY and SVGAGI. The CDR3 region has the DNA TGTGCCAGCAGTCCGGGACAAAGTGAAAAACTGTTTTTT. Translating it yields CASSPGQSEKLFF.

The CDR3 DNA sequence: TGTGCCAGCAGCTTTCCGGGGTTAGACACCGGGGAGCTGTTTTTT. Translating it yields CASSFPGLDTGELFF. The chain combines TRBV7-3 with TRBJ2-2; D might be TRBD2 (5 bases). Germline V gene data show CDR1 as SGHTA and CDR2 as FQGTGA. V lost 3 bases to trimming and J lost 3 bases, with 11 bases between them. This CDR3 is built from 15 residues.

The chain has TRBV16 and TRBJ1-2; 10 nucleotides match TRBD1. V gave up 8 bases and J gave up 5 bases; unmatched junction bases: 5. The CDR3 spans 13 residues. Germline V gives CDR1 KGHSY, CDR2 FQNENV. Written as DNA, the CDR3 is TGTGCCAGCGCGGGACAGGGGTTGTATGGCTACACCTTC. Its translation: CASAGQGLYGYTF.

This chain uses TRBV9 with TRBJ2-3; 9 bases agree with TRBD2. Per germline, CDR1 SGDLS and CDR2 YYNGEE. The ends lost 0 bases at V and 2 bases at J; junction bases unmatched: 7. This CDR3 comprises 17 residues. The CDR3 DNA reads as TGTGCCAGCAGCGTAGCATCCAGCGGGGGGTTCACAGATACGCAGTATTTT. Amino acids: CASSVASSGGFTDTQYF.

The rearrangement uses TRBV24-1 and TRBJ2-3, with a tentative D call TRBD2 (6 bases). V shed 6 bases and J shed 0 bases, with 9 bases lying between them. Germline CDR1 KGHDR, CDR2 SFDVKD. This CDR3 has 14 residues. The CDR3 spells CATSPGLSTDTQYF. In DNA form, the CDR3 reads TGTGCCACCAGTCCGGGACTCAGCACAGATACGCAGTATTTT.

The rearrangement joins TRBV28 to TRBJ2-1; D gene ambiguous. V was shortened by 2 bases and J by 5 bases, with 10 bases between the two germline ends. Per germline, CDR1 MDHEN and CDR2 SYDVKM. The length of the CDR3 is 14 residues. This CDR3 reads CASSLVAGNNEQFF. CDR3 in DNA: TGTGCCAGCAGTTTAGTTGCAGGAAACAATGAGCAGTTCTTC.